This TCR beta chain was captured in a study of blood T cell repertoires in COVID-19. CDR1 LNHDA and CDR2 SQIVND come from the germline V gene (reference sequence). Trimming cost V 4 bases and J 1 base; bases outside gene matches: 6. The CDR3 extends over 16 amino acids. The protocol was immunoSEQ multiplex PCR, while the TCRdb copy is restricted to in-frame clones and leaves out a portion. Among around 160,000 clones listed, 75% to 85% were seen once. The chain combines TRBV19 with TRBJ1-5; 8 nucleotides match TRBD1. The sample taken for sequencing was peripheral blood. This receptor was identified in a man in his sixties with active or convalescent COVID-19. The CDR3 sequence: CASSTTGGASNQPQHF. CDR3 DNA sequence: TGTGCCAGTAGTACCACAGGGGGTGCGAGCAATCAGCCCCAGCATTTT.